A single sample is the source of the 21 T cell receptor beta chains below, sequenced in a study of human T cells and chemical hapten exposure. In TCRdb, the RACE reads were re-called with MiXCR into one record per CDR3 protein. The table has approximately 350,000 distinct CDR3 sequences, approximately 6.3% seen once. Noted time point: patch test 1, 2 weeks after DPC sensitization. The treatment: therapeutic diphenylcyclopropenone sensitization with weekly scalp DPC. Sequenced material: whole blood, taken in connection with sensitization to the hapten diphenylcyclopropenone (DPC). The receptors stem from a woman younger than 35 with alopecia areata. Some clones in this sample may be carry-over from other donors' samples.

This clonotype was recorded at least ten times. V and J are TRBV6-2 or TRBV6-3 and TRBJ2-7, with a weak D call TRBD1 (7 bases). V shed 1 base and J shed 2 bases, with 12 bases lying between them. CDR3 length: 15 residues. Germline V lookup: CDR1 MNHEY, CDR2 SVGEGT. CDR3 loop: CASSYYQGGTYEQYF. As DNA, the CDR3 is TGTGCCAGCAGTTACTACCAGGGGGGTACCTACGAGCAGTACTTC.

The chain employs TRBV9 and TRBJ1-2, with D possibly matching TRBD1 (6 bases). The length of the CDR3 is 15 residues. Trimming removed 0 bases from V and 4 bases from J, with 13 bases in between. Germline CDR1 SGDLS, CDR2 YYNGEE. The CDR3 bases are TGTGCCAGCAGCGTAGGGGATCAGGGGCCCTATGGCTACACCTTC. Translated, it gives CASSVGDQGPYGYTF. The full variable domain, in which reference TRBV9 and TRBJ1-2 provide the parts outside the CDR3, is DSGVTQTPKHLITATGQRVTLRCSPRSGDLSVYWYQQSLDQGLQFLIQYYNGEERAKGNILERFSAQQFPDLHSELNLSSLELGDSALYFCASSVGDQGPYGYTFGSGTRLTVV.

The chain carries TRBV5-1 and TRBJ1-2, with D unresolved. V was cut by 0 bases and J by 1 base, with 19 bases left in between. Germline V lookup: CDR1 SGHRS, CDR2 YFSETQ. The CDR3 is made up of 18 amino acids. CDR3 loop: CASSLAKSGGVGNYGYTF. Written as DNA, the CDR3 is TGCGCCAGCAGCTTGGCCAAGAGTGGAGGCGTGGGTAACTATGGCTACACCTTC.

This clonotype was seen ten or more times. The rearrangement uses TRBV7-9 and TRBJ2-3; D is ambiguous. From germline, CDR1 is SEHNR and CDR2 FQNEAQ (reference sequence). The V end was cut by 2 bases, the J end by 3 bases, with 15 bases between. This CDR3 is 16 amino acids long. The CDR3 region is CASSLLDLTLTDTQYF. The CDR3, as DNA: TGTGCCAGCAGCTTACTAGACCTGACTCTGACAGATACGCAGTATTTT.

This clonotype was observed at least ten times. V is TRBV5-1 and J is TRBJ1-1; TRBD1 aligns across 8 bases. V lost 4 bases and J lost 5; bases outside the gene matches: 10. Germline CDR1 reads SGHRS; CDR2 reads YFSETQ. The CDR3 runs to 15 residues. CDR3 nucleotides: TGCGCCAGCAGCCAATCTGGACAGGGACGAACTGAAGCTTTCTTT. This codes for CASSQSGQGRTEAFF.

The rearrangement links TRBV6-5 to TRBJ1-5; no reliable D call. The CDR3 length is 15 residues. V lost 6 bases, J lost 4 bases, and 16 bases lay in between. CDR1 is MNHEY and CDR2 is SVGAGI in the germline V gene. In nucleotides, the CDR3 is TGTGCCAGCAGCCCCGGACGAGTTTCTAATCAGCCCCAGCATTTT. Protein sequence: CASSPGRVSNQPQHF.

The V and J genes are TRBV20-1 and TRBJ1-4; 11 nucleotides match TRBD1. The V gene's germline CDR1 is DFQATT and CDR2 SNEGSKA (reference sequence). There are 13 residues in the CDR3. Trimming at V came to 5 bases and at J to 7 bases, leaving 3 bases not matched to a gene. DNA for the CDR3: TGCAGTGCTTACGGGACAGGGGGTGAAAAACTGTTTTTT. Translating gives CSAYGTGGEKLFF.

The CDR3 nucleotides are TGTGCCAGCAGCGGAACAGGGAGCTCCTATAATTCACCCCTCCACTTT. It codes for CASSGTGSSYNSPLHF. The chain uses TRBV11-1 and TRBJ1-6, with a tentative D call TRBD1 (6 bases). With 5 bases removed from V and 0 bases from J, the gap between germline ends came to 11 bases. CDR3 size: 16 residues. CDR1 is SGHAT, CDR2 FQDESV, per germline (reference sequence).

Ten or more counts support this clonotype. This chain connects TRBV5-1 to TRBJ2-7, with D maybe TRBD1 (5 bases). CDR1 is SGHRS and CDR2 is YFSETQ in the germline V gene. The germline V and J ends were trimmed by 0 bases and 6 bases, with 16 bases remaining between them. The CDR3 runs 15 residues. The CDR3 sequence is CASSLAGRALSEQYF. CDR3 DNA: TGCGCCAGCAGCTTGGCGGGCAGGGCCTTAAGCGAGCAGTACTTC.

The chain links TRBV6-5 to TRBJ2-7; 8 bases match TRBD1. The length of the CDR3 is 15 residues. Germline V gene lookup returns CDR1 MNHEY and CDR2 SVGAGI. J gave up 3 bases and V 0 bases, and 4 bases lay outside the gene matches. The CDR3 is CASSYSDRGGYEQYF. CDR3 DNA: TGTGCCAGCAGTTACTCCGACAGGGGTGGCTACGAGCAGTACTTC.

In this sample, this clonotype turned up a few times. The rearrangement uses TRBV6-6 and TRBJ2-7; D remains ambiguous. Germline-derived CDR1 and CDR2 are MNHNY and SVGAGI (reference sequence). This CDR3 has 15 residues. V lost 6 bases, J lost 3 bases, and 18 bases lay in between. The CDR3: CASRAWGQANYEQYF. CDR3 bases: TGTGCCAGCAGGGCCTGGGGTCAGGCTAACTACGAGCAGTACTTC.

There are a few counts of this clonotype. The chain joins TRBV6-1 to TRBJ2-3, with D unclear. Germline V gives CDR1 MNHNS, CDR2 SASEGT. The CDR3 is 16 amino acids. V dropped 4 bases and J dropped 0 bases, with 14 bases sitting between them. The chain's CDR3 is CASSGAWPASTDTQYF. CDR3 coding DNA: TGTGCCAGCAGTGGCGCGTGGCCTGCTAGCACAGATACGCAGTATTTT.

This clonotype has ten or more counts. The CDR3 loop is CASRSNSVRGQPQHF. CDR3 sequence (DNA): TGTGCCAGTAGATCAAACTCGGTTCGGGGTCAGCCCCAGCATTTT. The chain combines TRBV6-2 or TRBV6-3 with TRBJ1-5; no clear D. Trimming removed 9 bases from V and 6 bases from J, with 21 bases in between. Germline-derived CDR1 and CDR2 are MNHEY and SVGEGT. CDR3 length equals 15 residues.

The chain employs TRBV12-3 or TRBV12-4 and TRBJ2-3; D unclear. The CDR3 runs 16 residues. Trimming removed 4 bases from V and 0 bases from J, with 14 bases in between. CDR3 in DNA: TGTGCCAGCAGTTATAGACCCGCACCTAGCACAGATACGCAGTATTTT. Translating gives CASSYRPAPSTDTQYF.

The sample holds a few counts of this clonotype. The chain couples TRBV7-9 to TRBJ1-5; D gene unclear. Looked up from germline, CDR1 is SEHNR and CDR2 is FQNEAQ (reference sequence). V lost 1 base to trimming and J lost 2 bases, with 6 bases between them. The CDR3 runs 14 residues. CDR3 in amino acids: CASSLDLGNQPQHF. CDR3 nucleotides: TGTGCCAGCAGCTTAGATCTGGGCAATCAGCCCCAGCATTTT.

This clonotype showed up just a few times. The chain's CDR3 is CASSQETGQGAGELFF. CDR3 coding DNA: TGTGCCAGCAGCCAAGAGACCGGACAGGGGGCCGGGGAGCTGTTTTTT. The chain carries TRBV4-2 and TRBJ2-2; 10 bases agree with TRBD1. Germline V gene data show CDR1 as LGHNA and CDR2 as YNFKEQ. The length of the CDR3 is 16 residues. Trimming removed 0 bases from V and 6 bases from J; junction bases left unmatched: 4.

This clonotype was observed a few times. The rearrangement joins TRBV10-3 to TRBJ2-5; 8 bases agree with TRBD2. This CDR3 has 13 residues. Germline V gene sequence: CDR1 ENHRY, CDR2 SYGVKD. Unmatched junction bases numbered 2, after V lost 6 bases and J lost 2 bases. In DNA, the CDR3 is TGTGCCATCAGGAGCGGGGGACAAGAGACCCAGTACTTC. Protein product: CAIRSGGQETQYF.

This clonotype has ten or more counts. The genes are TRBV3-1 and TRBJ1-2; D gene ambiguous. V lost 0 bases, J lost 6 bases, and 14 bases lay in between. The CDR3 has 15 residues. Germline V gives CDR1 LGHDT, CDR2 YNNKEL (reference sequence). The CDR3 loop is CASSQDPGSQDGYTF. The CDR3 bases are TGTGCCAGCAGCCAAGATCCAGGCAGCCAAGATGGCTACACCTTC.

This clonotype occurred a few times. This chain uses TRBV12-5 with TRBJ1-1; no definite D call. The CDR3 spans 14 residues. V lost 7 bases to trimming and J lost 3 bases, with 15 bases between them. Germline V CDR1 and CDR2: LGHNT, FRNRAP. CDR3 protein: CASVSTPFYTEAFF. The CDR3 DNA reads as TGTGCTAGTGTATCCACACCCTTCTACACTGAAGCTTTCTTT.

Many counts were recorded for this clonotype. The V and J genes are TRBV20-1 and TRBJ2-3; no reliable D call. The V end was cut by 0 bases, the J end by 1 base, with 8 bases between. Germline values: CDR1 DFQATT, CDR2 SNEGSKA (reference sequence). The CDR3 is 14 residues long. CDR3 DNA sequence: TGCAGTGCTAGAGATCTTGACGGCACAGATACGCAGTATTTT. The encoded protein is CSARDLDGTDTQYF.

This clonotype has at least ten counts. The chain combines TRBV10-3 with TRBJ2-4; D remains unclear. V lost 4 bases and J 5 bases, leaving 9 bases between the germline ends. The germline V gene has CDR1 ENHRY and CDR2 SYGVKD. The CDR3 contains 13 residues. CDR3 amino acids: CAISASLQNIQYF. The CDR3 DNA sequence: TGTGCCATCAGTGCGAGTCTGCAAAACATTCAGTACTTC.